The present T cell receptor beta chain was sequenced within a study of blood T cell repertoires in COVID-19 (TCRdb year 2020). Broadly, across the study: Samples from collaborators originated in the United States, Italy and Spain and spanned both the acute and convalescent phases of COVID-19. HLA class I and class II types, where available, came from metadata supplied by the sample provider rather than from assay-based typing. Samples were obtained from the ongoing ImmuneRACE study (first 160 participants) and from some 1,300 subjects provided by 6 global collaborators. The sample metadata nearly always contained a de-identified subject ID, COVID-19 status, age in years and sex. The material from the prospective study consisted of cDNA or gDNA derived from T cells, B-cell-depleted T cells, or PBMCs. A freely available public database, intended as a resource for researchers studying the immune response to SARS-CoV-2, is where the repertoires were released. The dataset comprised deeply sampled blood TCRbeta repertoires from subjects exposed to, actively infected with, or recovered from COVID-19.

Enrolling through a virtual design, the prospective study's participants ranged in age from roughly 18 to 100 years and lived across approximately 25 United States geographic areas. In the prospective study, cohorts were assigned on the basis of participant-reported clinical history obtained from a screening survey and a study questionnaire. For ImmuneRACE Cohort 3, a participant was defined as recovered based on two consecutive negative NP/OP PCR tests, clearance by a healthcare professional, or resolution of symptoms. In the prospective study, mobile phlebotomists collected whole blood, serum and a nasopharyngeal or oropharyngeal swab from each participant. Participants in the prospective study had the option to provide additional blood draws and questionnaires over a roughly two-month period. Before DNA extraction, blood samples from the prospective study were shipped at room temperature or frozen.

Trimming costs V 5 bases and J 6 bases, and their ends lie 17 bases apart. Including the terminal cysteine and phenylalanine, the CDR3 comprises 14 residues. Only the CDR3 part of the read is kept: 42 bases, read in frame from the first base. Looking up the germline V gene yields CDR1 SNHLY and CDR2 FYNNEI. TCRbeta CDR3 regions were amplified from genomic DNA using the immunoSEQ Assay, a bias-controlled multiplex PCR. The authors processed their data as follows. Nucleated cell counts per sample were estimated from amplification of reference gene primers within the assay. Sequence reads were collapsed and filtered to measure the absolute abundance of every unique TCRbeta CDR3 rearrangement. Productive Simpson clonality was computed per sample as the square root of Simpson's diversity index over productive rearrangements. TCRdb carries this immuneACCESS record with in-frame sequences only. Its versions omit some clonotypes, under half of them owing to an unresolved V gene in the studies checked, with the rest unexplained. That table is the source of V, J and clone size, and D and trimming were worked out from the DNA. Counted in this sample were 150,000 to 200,000 clones; more than 85% of them appeared once. Of the sample, 7% to 8% is held by the ten largest clones.

General study outcomes and caveats: The quantity of clinical and demographic metadata differed by source and by participant and was supplied without curation.

Regarding this clone: It has no known antigen specificity. Base qualities were left out, and no much larger clone turns up one base away.

The receptor's source is a woman aged 45-60 years who had recovered from COVID-19. Recombination joined TRBV2 with TRBJ2-7; the D gene cannot be named for sure. The material sequenced was PBMCs or T cells enriched from blood (not recorded which). The encoded CDR3 is CASSPFPFVSEQYF. The nucleotide sequence is given as TGTGCCAGCAGTCCTTTTCCTTTCGTGAGCGAGCAGTACTTC.